This T cell receptor beta chain was obtained from a study of regulatory T cells in long-lasting Graves disease. Whole-study results and caveats: Those with persistent Graves' had less TCR diversity than newly diagnosed patients. Favoring TRBV28, TRBJ1-2 and TRBJ2-5 was a feature seen in persistent disease.

CDR3 length: 14 residues. With 4 bases removed from V and 6 bases from J, the gap between germline ends came to 14 bases. Germline loops: CDR1 SGHRS, CDR2 YFSETQ. As for time point: persistent/refractory GD, antithyroid drugs over 5 years with positive TRAb. Extracted RNA from PBMCs served as the source of the TCR library. According to the study, TCR beta libraries were built with iRepertoire HTBI primers and CDR3-region Arm-PCR. TCRdb recomputed calls from the multiplex PCR reads with MiXCR, one row per CDR3 protein. Of roughly 500,000 distinct CDR3 sequences in the sample, more than 20% were seen once. Turning to this clonotype: Its cognate antigen is unknown.

This TCR derives from a female donor with Graves disease. This chain links TRBV5-1 with TRBJ2-4; D might be TRBD1 (7 bases). This specimen consisted of peripheral blood mononuclear cells (PBMCs), obtained when the disease was refractory, from a patient treated with antithyroid drugs. DNA for the CDR3: TGCGCCAGCAGCCCGGGGGACAGCGCAAACATTCAGTACTTC. It translates to CASSPGDSANIQYF.